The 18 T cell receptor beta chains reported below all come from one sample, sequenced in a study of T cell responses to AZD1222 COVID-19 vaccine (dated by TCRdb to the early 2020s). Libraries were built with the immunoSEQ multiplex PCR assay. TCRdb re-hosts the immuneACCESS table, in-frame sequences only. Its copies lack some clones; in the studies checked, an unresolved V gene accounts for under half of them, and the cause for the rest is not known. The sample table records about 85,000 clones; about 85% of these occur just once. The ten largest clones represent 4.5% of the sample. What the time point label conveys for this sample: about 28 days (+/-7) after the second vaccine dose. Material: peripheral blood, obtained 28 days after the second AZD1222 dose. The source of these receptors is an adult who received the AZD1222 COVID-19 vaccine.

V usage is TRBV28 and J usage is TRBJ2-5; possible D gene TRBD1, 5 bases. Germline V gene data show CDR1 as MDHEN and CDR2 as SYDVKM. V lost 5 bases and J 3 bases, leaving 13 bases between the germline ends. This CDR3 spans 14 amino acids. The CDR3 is CASSSPQGKETQYF. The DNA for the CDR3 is TGTGCCAGCAGTAGCCCCCAGGGCAAAGAGACCCAGTACTTC.

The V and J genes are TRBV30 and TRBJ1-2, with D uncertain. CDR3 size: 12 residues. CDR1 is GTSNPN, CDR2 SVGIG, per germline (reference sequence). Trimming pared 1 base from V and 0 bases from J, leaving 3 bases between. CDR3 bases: TGTGCCTGGAGTGGATCTAACTATGGCTACACCTTC. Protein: CAWSGSNYGYTF.

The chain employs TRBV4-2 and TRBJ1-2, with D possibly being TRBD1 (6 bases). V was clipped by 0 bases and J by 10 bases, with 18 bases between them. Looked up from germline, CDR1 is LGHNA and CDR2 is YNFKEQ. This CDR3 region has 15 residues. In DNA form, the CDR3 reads TGTGCCAGCAGCCAAGAGGCAGGGGCCGTCGTCGACTACACCTTC. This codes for CASSQEAGAVVDYTF.

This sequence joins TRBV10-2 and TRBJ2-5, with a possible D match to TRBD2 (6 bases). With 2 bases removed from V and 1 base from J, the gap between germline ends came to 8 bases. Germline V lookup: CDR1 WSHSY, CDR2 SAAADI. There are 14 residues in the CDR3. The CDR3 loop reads CASSEVSGQETQYF. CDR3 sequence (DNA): TGCGCCAGCAGTGAGGTTAGCGGCCAAGAGACCCAGTACTTC.

Here the CDR3 reads CAIRDSREQFF. CDR3 bases: TGTGCCATCAGGGACTCGCGAGAGCAGTTCTTC. The rearrangement links TRBV10-3 to TRBJ2-1; a weak D match, TRBD2 (5 bases). The CDR3 has 11 amino acids. The V end was cut by 6 bases, the J end by 10 bases, with 10 bases between. The germline CDR1 and CDR2 sequences are ENHRY and SYGVKD.

The CDR3 nucleotides are TGTGCCAGCAGCTTGCGCCAGGGGGAGAGAGACACTGAAGCTTTCTTT. Protein product: CASSLRQGERDTEAFF. This sequence joins TRBV7-3 and TRBJ1-1; TRBD1 agrees at 7 bases. Germline V gene data show CDR1 as SGHTA and CDR2 as FQGTGA. The CDR3 has 16 amino acids. J gave up 3 bases and V 3 bases, and 10 bases lay outside the gene matches.

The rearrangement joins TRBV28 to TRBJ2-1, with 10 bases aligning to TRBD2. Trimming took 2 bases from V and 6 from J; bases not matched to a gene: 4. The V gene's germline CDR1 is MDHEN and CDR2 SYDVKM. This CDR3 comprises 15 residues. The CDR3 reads CASSLLAGASNEQFF. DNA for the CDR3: TGTGCCAGCAGTTTACTAGCGGGAGCAAGCAATGAGCAGTTCTTC.

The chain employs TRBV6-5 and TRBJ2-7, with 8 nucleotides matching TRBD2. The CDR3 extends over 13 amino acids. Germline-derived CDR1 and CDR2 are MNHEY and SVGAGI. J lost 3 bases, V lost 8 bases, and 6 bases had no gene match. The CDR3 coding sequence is TGTGCCAGCGGTCGAGCGGGAGTCTACGAGCAGTACTTC. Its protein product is CASGRAGVYEQYF.

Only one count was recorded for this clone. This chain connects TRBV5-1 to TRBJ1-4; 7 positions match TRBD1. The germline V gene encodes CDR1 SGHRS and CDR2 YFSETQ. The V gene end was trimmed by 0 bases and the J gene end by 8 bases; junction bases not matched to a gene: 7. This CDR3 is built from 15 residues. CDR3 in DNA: TGCGCCAGCAGCTTGGATGGCAGGGGGAACGAAAAACTGTTTTTT. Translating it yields CASSLDGRGNEKLFF.

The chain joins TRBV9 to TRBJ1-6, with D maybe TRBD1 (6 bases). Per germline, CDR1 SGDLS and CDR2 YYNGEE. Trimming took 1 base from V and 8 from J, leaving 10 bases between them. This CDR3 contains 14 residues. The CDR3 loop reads CASSVKGVDSPLHF. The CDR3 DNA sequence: TGTGCCAGCAGCGTAAAGGGGGTCGATTCACCCCTCCACTTT.

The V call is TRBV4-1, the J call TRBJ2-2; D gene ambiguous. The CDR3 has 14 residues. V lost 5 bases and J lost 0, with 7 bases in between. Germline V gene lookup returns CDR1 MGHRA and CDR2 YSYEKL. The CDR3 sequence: CASSGQTNTGELFF. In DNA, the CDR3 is TGCGCCAGCAGCGGCCAGACGAACACCGGGGAGCTGTTTTTT.

The CDR3 reads CASSLLWNTEAFF. CDR3 nucleotide sequence: TGTGCCAGCAGTTTATTATGGAACACTGAAGCTTTCTTT. The genes are TRBV6-2 or TRBV6-3 and TRBJ1-1; D call uncertain. The V gene's germline CDR1 is MNHEY and CDR2 SVGEGT. This CDR3 is built from 13 residues. Trimming removed 4 bases from V and 1 base from J, with 7 bases in between.

The CDR3 loop is CASMDGTNTGELFF. CDR3 bases: TGTGCCAGCATGGACGGAACGAACACCGGGGAGCTGTTTTTT. The chain has TRBV2 and TRBJ2-2; no reliable D call. The CDR3 is 14 residues long. Germline V gives CDR1 SNHLY, CDR2 FYNNEI. The V and J ends lost 7 bases and 0 bases respectively, with 9 bases between them.

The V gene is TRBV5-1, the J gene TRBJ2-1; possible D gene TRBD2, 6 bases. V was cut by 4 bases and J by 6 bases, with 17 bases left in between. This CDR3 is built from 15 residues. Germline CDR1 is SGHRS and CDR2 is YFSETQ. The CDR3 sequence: CASSVRERGTNEQFF. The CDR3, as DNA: TGCGCCAGCAGCGTCCGGGAGAGGGGAACCAATGAGCAGTTCTTC. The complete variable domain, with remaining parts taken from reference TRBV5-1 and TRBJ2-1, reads KAGVTQTPRYLIKTRGQQVTLSCSPISGHRSVSWYQQTPGQGLQFLFEYFSETQRNKGNFPGRFSGRQFSNSRSEMNVSTLELGDSALYLCASSVRERGTNEQFFGPGTRLTVL.

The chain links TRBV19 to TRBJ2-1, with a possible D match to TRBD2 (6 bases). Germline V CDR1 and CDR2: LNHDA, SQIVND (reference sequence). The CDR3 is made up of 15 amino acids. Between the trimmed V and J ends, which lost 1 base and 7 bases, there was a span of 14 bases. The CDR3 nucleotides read TGTGCCAGTAGTATAGGGAGCGGAGGAGGGAATGAGCAGTTCTTC. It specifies CASSIGSGGGNEQFF.

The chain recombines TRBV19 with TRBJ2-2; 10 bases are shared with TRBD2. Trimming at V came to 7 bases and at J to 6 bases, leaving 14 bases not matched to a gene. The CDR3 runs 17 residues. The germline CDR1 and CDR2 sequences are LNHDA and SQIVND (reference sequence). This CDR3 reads CASTLQGGLAGAGELFF. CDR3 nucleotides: TGTGCCAGTACCCTTCAAGGGGGGCTAGCGGGAGCCGGGGAGCTGTTTTTT.

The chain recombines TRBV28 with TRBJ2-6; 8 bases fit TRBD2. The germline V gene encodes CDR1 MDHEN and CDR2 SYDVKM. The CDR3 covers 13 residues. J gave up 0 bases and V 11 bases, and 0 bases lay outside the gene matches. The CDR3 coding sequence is TGTGCCGCGGGGGGCTCTGGGGCCAACGTCCTGACTTTC. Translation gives CAAGGSGANVLTF.

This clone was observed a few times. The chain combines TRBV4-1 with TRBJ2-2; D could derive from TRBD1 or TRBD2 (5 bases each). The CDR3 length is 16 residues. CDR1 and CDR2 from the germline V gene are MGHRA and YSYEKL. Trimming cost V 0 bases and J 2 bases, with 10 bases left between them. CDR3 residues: CASSQEQGANTGELFF. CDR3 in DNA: TGCGCCAGCAGCCAAGAGCAGGGAGCTAACACCGGGGAGCTGTTTTTT.